This TCR beta chain was captured by sequencing in a study of blood T cell repertoires in COVID-19. Libraries were prepared by immunoSEQ multiplex PCR; TCRdb keeps only in-frame clonotypes and omits some of them. The table includes approximately 25,000 clones, about four fifths detected once. V trimming: 7 bases; J trimming: 5 bases; junction bases outside the gene matches: 8. This CDR3 comprises 14 residues. From germline, CDR1 is MNHEY and CDR2 SVGAGI. This chain links TRBV6-5 with TRBJ2-5, with TRBD2 matching 9 bases. This clonotype originated in a man over 45 with COVID-19, enrolled during active disease. Input material: peripheral blood. The CDR3 loop reads CASTPSGMGETQYF. The CDR3 coding sequence is TGTGCCAGCACCCCTAGCGGGATGGGTGAGACCCAGTACTTC.